This T cell receptor (beta chain) stems from a study of shared clonotypes between healthy human individuals (dated by TCRdb to 2018 to 2020). Study-level background: The cohort included a few men and a couple of women between 18 and 49 years of age. For each donor, CD4 naive and CD4 memory were each run on three plates, CD8 naive on two plates, and CD8 memory on one plate. To estimate repertoire size and how much clonotype sharing occurs between individuals, the study deeply sequenced the blood TCR repertoires of several healthy adults. To increase sequencing depth and limit assay-specific biases, TCR repertoire library preparation and sequencing were carried out by different laboratories using diverse techniques. Each donor's leukapheresis produced roughly between roughly 0.9 and 9 billion PBMCs.

The CDR3 contains 15 residues, cysteine and phenylalanine counted. The entry retains the CDR3 DNA only, 45 bases that are in frame from base 1. Relative to germline, V is 2 bases shorter and J is 1 base shorter, with 12 bases between their ends. CDR1 and CDR2, per the germline V gene (reference sequence), are MNHEY and SMNVEV. As regards this clone: Its antigen has not been determined. The record has no base qualities; no much larger clone is one base away.

For the CD8 naive samples, CD45RO-negative cells were positively selected for CCR7, yielding a CD45RA+CCR7+ population from which TemRA cells were excluded. The donors were healthy, HIV-negative adults who had no recently reported acute infections or vaccinations. Every donor was a Caucasian adult residing in Nashville, Tennessee, USA. Blood was collected by leukapheresis, and PBMCs were isolated by Ficoll-Histopaque density gradient centrifugation and then cryopreserved in liquid nitrogen vapor phase. Analytical flow cytometry was used to check the purity and quantity of every magnetically sorted T cell population. Genomic DNA was isolated from every sorted fraction and measured by UV absorbance on a Nanodrop 2000c. What the research found in general, with its limitations: Even with the large sequencing depth, rarefaction of the sorted-subset datasets indicated that sequencing was incomplete. Sampling was restricted to blood, and TCR repertoires in tissue are likely to differ from TCR repertoires in blood. Across a few donors, roughly 5.4% of naive CD4, 3% to 3.5% of naive CD8, under 2.5% of memory CD4, and 0.4% to 0.45% of memory CD8 clonotypes were shared. The genetic and exposure-history diversity represented was limited by the small number of donors. Naive subsets generally had larger estimated clonotype richness than memory subsets. Clonotypes shared by all four sorted-subset donors showed higher generation probabilities than non-shared clonotypes. Pairwise subsampling led to the expectation that sequencing depth would affect the degree of clonotype sharing among donors.

Using the deep immunoSEQ assay, TCR CDR3 regions were amplified from genomic DNA by multiplex PCR. For each cell subset, the extracted genomic DNA was distributed evenly across all wells of several immunoSEQ 96-well plates, and each plate served as one replicate. For sorted subsets, each replicate PCR was loaded with roughly 190 ng genomic DNA, equivalent to about 30,000 T cell genomes. Purified libraries were measured with a Qubit 3.0 fluorometer, size-checked on a Bioanalyzer 2100, and measured again with the KAPA Library Quantification kit. Every immunoSEQ 96-well plate was sequenced on a separate single-read 150-cycle Illumina NextSeq 550 flow cell. The study's processing was this. Because only junctional sequences without quality scores were contained in the immunoSEQ output, filtering matching that applied to full-length reads could not be performed. To assign V/J genes and CDR3, sequences were annotated against IMGT germline references using PyIR, a Python wrapper for IgBLAST v1.9. Reads were removed for weak V/J assignments (E-value above 1e-6), missing CDR3, stop codons, out-of-frame junctions, or ambiguous translated residues. A V3J clonotype was defined by an identical inferred V gene, J gene, and CDR3 amino acid sequence. Percentage overlap between repertoires was computed as shared unique clonotypes divided by the size of the smaller repertoire. Three approaches were used to assess repertoire richness: RTK rarefaction, the Chao1 estimator, and Recon v2.1 estimates of unobserved clonotypes. For all TCRbeta clonotypes obtained by the gDNA method from a handful of donors, generation probabilities were computed with OLGA. TCRdb stores this immuneACCESS table with in-frame sequences only. Part of the clones is absent; in the studies checked, under half of the shortfall reflects unresolved V genes, and no reason is known for the rest. That table is the source of V, J and clone size, and D and trimming were worked out from the DNA. For this sample the table gives roughly 590,000 clones, of which around 95% were detected only once. The biggest ten clones account for less than 0.13% of the sample.

This TCR was sampled from a woman between 25 and 40 years old in good health. The V and J genes are TRBV27 and TRBJ2-7, and possibly TRBD2, on 6 matching bases. Sequencing input: naive CD8+ T cells sorted from blood. The sample's cell subset or site label, decoded: CD45RA+CCR7+. The CDR3 loop reads CASSLDGRSSYEQYF. The nucleotides read TGTGCCAGCAGTTTAGACGGGAGATCATCCTACGAGCAGTACTTC.